This T cell receptor beta chain comes out of a study of shared clonotypes between healthy human individuals. Overall study context: Per donor, CD8 memory used one plate, CD8 naive used two, CD4 memory used three and CD4 naive used three.

The authors split each subset's genomic DNA evenly across several immunoSEQ plates. The method was immunoSEQ multiplex PCR; TCRdb's version includes in-frame clones alone and lacks a portion of them. The sample contains 2 million to 2.5 million clones, 80% to 95% of which appear only once. Overall study results and limits: Genetic and exposure-history diversity was limited by the few donors.

This clone is a singleton in its sample. The antigen remains undetermined. This CDR3 is 16 amino acids long. V dropped 5 bases and J dropped 2; count of bases not matched to a gene: 7. From germline, CDR1 is SEHNR and CDR2 FQNEAQ (reference sequence). The receptor comes from a man between 18 and 29 years old in good health. Some clones in this sample may be carry-over from other donors' samples. The chain couples TRBV7-9 to TRBJ2-3; 10 positions agree with TRBD2. Sequencing was performed on naive CD4+ T cells from PBMCs. Specified subset: CD45RA+ positively selected. The CDR3 DNA is TGTGCCAGCAGCCCCGGACTAGCGGAGGTCACAGATACGCAGTATTTT. Protein: CASSPGLAEVTDTQYF. Supplemented by reference TRBV7-9 and TRBJ2-3, the full variable domain reads DTGVSQNPRHKITKRGQNVTFRCDPISEHNRLYWYRQTLGQGPEFLTYFQNEAQLEKSRLLSDRFSAERPKGSFSTLEIQRTEQGDSAMYLCASSPGLAEVTDTQYFGPGTRLTVL.